Each of the 21 T cell receptor beta chains below was sequenced from the same sample in a study of blood T cells in healthy people across ages. Using a J-beta primer mix together with a sample-barcoded 5' primer, a second PCR was run for about 6 to 11 cycles. Using its own MiXCR run on the 5' RACE reads, TCRdb lists one record per CDR3 protein. In the table there are hundreds of thousands of distinct CDR3 sequences, 24% of which are singletons. The same data also went into a second study, on T cells of mothers and their children.

The sequenced sample consisted of blood. The receptors stem from a boy aged 5-17 years in good health.

This clonotype was observed a handful of times. Mismatch with germline at one junction end may stem from a read error. This sequence joins TRBV7-2 and TRBJ1-2; the D is unclear. Looked up from germline, CDR1 is SGHTA and CDR2 is FQGNSA. The CDR3 spans 14 residues. In nucleotides, the CDR3 is TGTGCCAGCAGCTTATCTACAGTATCCTATGGCTGCACCTTC. Translation: CASSLSTVSYGCTF.

Many counts were recorded for this clonotype. The chain employs TRBV29-1 and TRBJ1-1; D is unresolved. Germline CDR1 is SQVTM and CDR2 is ANQGSEA. V lost 4 bases to trimming and J lost 0 bases, with 9 bases between them. The CDR3 is 13 amino acids. CDR3 residues: CSVVLPMNTEAFF. The CDR3 nucleotides read TGCAGCGTTGTCCTACCCATGAACACTGAAGCTTTCTTT.

This chain connects TRBV29-1 to TRBJ2-1; TRBD2 matches at 8 bases. Germline CDR1 is SQVTM and CDR2 is ANQGSEA. With 6 bases clipped from V and 0 bases from J, the junction kept 10 bases outside the gene matches. This CDR3 contains 16 residues. CDR3 nucleotides: TGCAGCGTAACCCGGGATAGCGGGGACTCCTACAATGAGCAGTTCTTC. Its translation is CSVTRDSGDSYNEQFF.

This clonotype was counted only a few times. As DNA, the CDR3 is TGTGCCAGCAGTGAAGGGGGATCTCCTCTCCACGAGCAGTACTTC. This codes for CASSEGGSPLHEQYF. The chain is built from TRBV2 and TRBJ2-7; unclear D gene. The CDR3 extends over 15 amino acids. Deletions cut 1 base from V and 5 bases from J, with 15 bases between. In germline, CDR1 is SNHLY, CDR2 FYNNEI.

This clonotype was recorded once. The chain combines TRBV24-1 with TRBJ2-3; the D gene is possibly TRBD2 (5 bases). The CDR3 spans 14 residues. Germline lookup yields CDR1 KGHDR and CDR2 SFDVKD. Trimming shortened V by 4 bases and J by 10 bases, and 17 bases separated the two germline ends. The CDR3 sequence: CATSDPTIPGAQYF. The CDR3 DNA follows: TGTGCCACCAGTGACCCGACTATCCCCGGCGCGCAGTATTTT.

This chain uses TRBV29-1 with TRBJ1-1; 7 bases map to TRBD1. Trimming removed 5 bases from V and 1 base from J; junction bases left unmatched: 10. CDR1 SQVTM and CDR2 ANQGSEA come from the germline V gene. The length of the CDR3 is 15 residues. The CDR3 DNA follows: TGCAGCGTTTGCGGGACAGTCTTCTGGAACACTGAAGCTTTCTTT. Its protein product is CSVCGTVFWNTEAFF.

This chain connects TRBV12-3 or TRBV12-4 to TRBJ2-2; 7 bases agree with TRBD1. V lost 6 bases and J lost 14; bases outside the gene matches: 9. The length of the CDR3 is 12 residues. CDR3 in amino acids: CASSRMTGLLFF. CDR3 in DNA: TGTGCCAGCAGCCGAATGACAGGGTTACTGTTTTTT.

The CDR3 bases are TGTGCCAGCAGTTTAGGGTCCAGGGGGCTCGAGCAGTACTTC. Translated, it gives CASSLGSRGLEQYF. The V call is TRBV12-3 or TRBV12-4, the J call TRBJ2-7, with 8 bases matching TRBD1. The CDR3 has 14 amino acids. V gave up 1 base and J gave up 6 bases; unmatched junction bases: 5.

The chain combines TRBV7-2 with TRBJ2-3, with 7 bases lining up with TRBD1. The CDR3 is 15 residues long. Germline V gene data show CDR1 as SGHTA and CDR2 as FQGNSA. With 5 bases clipped from V and 6 bases from J, the junction kept 11 bases outside the gene matches. The CDR3 nucleotides read TGTGCCAGCAGCCCACAGGGGATAAGGGCTGATACGCAGTATTTT. This gives the protein CASSPQGIRADTQYF. Filled out from reference TRBV7-2 and TRBJ2-3, the complete variable domain reads GAGVSQSPSNKVTEKGKDVELRCDPISGHTALYWYRQSLGQGLEFLIYFQGNSAPDKSGLPSDRFSAERTGGSVSTLTIQRTQQEDSAVYLCASSPQGIRADTQYFGPGTRLTVL.

As for this clonotype: Germline is not matched at one junction end, which may reflect a read error. The rearrangement links TRBV7-9 to TRBJ2-5; D gene unclear. CDR1 is SEHNR, CDR2 FQNEAQ, per germline (reference sequence). The CDR3 loop spans 13 amino acids. CDR3 loop: CASNLVHRETQYF. The CDR3 DNA reads as TGTGCCAGCAACTTAGTACATCGGGAGACCCAGTACTTC.

The chain employs TRBV20-1 and TRBJ1-1, with TRBD1 matching over 8 bases. This CDR3 has 15 residues. V lost 0 bases to trimming and J lost 7 bases; unmatched junction nucleotides: 10. The germline gives CDR1 DFQATT, CDR2 SNEGSKA (reference sequence). CDR3 in amino acids: CSARDGTGRGDEAFF. CDR3 in DNA: TGCAGTGCTAGAGATGGGACAGGACGGGGTGATGAAGCTTTCTTT.

V and J are TRBV7-2 and TRBJ2-7; tentatively, D is TRBD2 (5 bases). The CDR3 length is 15 residues. Trimming removed 6 bases at V and 0 bases at J, with 15 bases between. The V gene's germline CDR1 is SGHTA and CDR2 FQGNSA. The CDR3 loop reads CASRWFVGDSYEQYF. DNA for the CDR3: TGTGCCAGCAGGTGGTTTGTGGGAGACTCCTACGAGCAGTACTTC.

The sample holds a few counts of this clonotype. V and J are TRBV27 and TRBJ1-5; TRBD1 is a possible D gene (5 bases). Trimming removed 8 bases from V and 5 bases from J, with 16 bases in between. Per germline, CDR1 MNHEY and CDR2 SMNVEV (reference sequence). The CDR3 totals 14 residues. CDR3 protein: CASSRGGFDQPQHF. CDR3 in DNA: TGTGCCAGCTCCCGTGGGGGGTTTGATCAGCCCCAGCATTTT.

This clonotype was seen a few times. V and J are TRBV4-1 and TRBJ1-2, with TRBD1 matching 8 bases. J gave up 3 bases and V 3 bases, and 9 bases lay outside the gene matches. CDR1 is MGHRA and CDR2 is YSYEKL in the germline V gene. The CDR3 consists of 16 residues. CDR3 DNA: TGCGCCAGCAGCCACCAAAAAAGGACAGGGTACTATGGCTACACCTTC. Its protein is CASSHQKRTGYYGYTF.

J is TRBJ1-6 and V is TRBV5-6, with D unclear. Per the germline V gene, CDR1 is SGHDT and CDR2 is YYEEEE. This CDR3 is built from 14 residues. The V and J ends lost 3 bases and 9 bases respectively, with 13 bases between them. CDR3 residues: CASSSGGDRSPLHF. The CDR3 nucleotides read TGTGCCAGCAGCTCGGGCGGGGATCGTTCACCCCTCCACTTT.

Only one count was recorded for this clonotype. The chain uses TRBV6-6 and TRBJ1-4; D possibly corresponds to TRBD1 (5 bases). Between the trimmed V and J ends, which lost 0 bases and 10 bases, there was a span of 18 bases. This CDR3 is 16 amino acids long. Germline CDR1 reads MNHNY; CDR2 reads SVGAGI (reference sequence). As DNA, the CDR3 is TGTGCCAGCAGTTACTCGAAGGGGAGCGGTGGGATAAAACTGTTTTTT. It specifies CASSYSKGSGGIKLFF.

In the case of this clonotype: This may come from a read error, since a much larger clone is one base off. The chain carries TRBV7-9 and TRBJ1-2; D not certain. The V end was cut by 6 bases, the J end by 3 bases, with 11 bases between. The CDR3 loop spans 13 amino acids. Germline CDR1 and CDR2: SEHNR and FQNEAQ (reference sequence). Here the CDR3 reads CASRSGPDYGYTF. CDR3 DNA sequence: TGTGCCAGCAGGAGCGGCCCTGACTATGGCTACACCTTC.

In the case of this clonotype: One end of the junction fails to match germline, which may point to a read error. DNA of the CDR3: TGCAGTGCTAACCCCCTCCTATCTAGCACAGATACGCAGTGTTTT. As protein: CSANPLLSSTDTQCF. The V gene is TRBV20-1, the J gene TRBJ2-3, with D possibly matching TRBD2 (5 bases). The CDR3 is made up of 15 amino acids. Germline V gives CDR1 DFQATT, CDR2 SNEGSKA (reference sequence).

This clonotype has just a few counts. V is TRBV28 and J is TRBJ2-4, with D perhaps TRBD1 (6 bases). CDR1 is MDHEN, CDR2 SYDVKM, per germline. This CDR3 has 17 residues. Trimming took 3 bases from V and 0 from J, leaving 15 bases between them. CDR3: CASSFGQIGLAKNIQYF. In nucleotides, the CDR3 is TGTGCCAGCAGTTTTGGACAGATAGGCTTAGCCAAAAACATTCAGTACTTC.

This clonotype has a handful of counts. At one of its ends the junction is not consistent with the germline gene, which may arise from a read error. The chain combines TRBV4-3 with TRBJ2-6, with D unresolved. This CDR3 spans 20 amino acids. Germline CDR1 reads LGHNA; CDR2 reads YSLEER. The CDR3 DNA sequence: TGCGCCTGCAGCCAAGGTGCCCGTGGCCCGAAAGGATCTGGGGCCAACGTCCTGACTTTC. Translated: CACSQGARGPKGSGANVLTF.

The chain is built from TRBV11-2 and TRBJ1-3; no reliable D call. Germline V CDR1 and CDR2: SGHAT, FQNNGV. Trimming cost V 3 bases and J 4 bases, with 4 bases left between them. The CDR3 length is 12 residues. The CDR3 region has the DNA TGTGCCAGCAGCTTTGGGGGAAACACCATATATTTT. Translation: CASSFGGNTIYF.